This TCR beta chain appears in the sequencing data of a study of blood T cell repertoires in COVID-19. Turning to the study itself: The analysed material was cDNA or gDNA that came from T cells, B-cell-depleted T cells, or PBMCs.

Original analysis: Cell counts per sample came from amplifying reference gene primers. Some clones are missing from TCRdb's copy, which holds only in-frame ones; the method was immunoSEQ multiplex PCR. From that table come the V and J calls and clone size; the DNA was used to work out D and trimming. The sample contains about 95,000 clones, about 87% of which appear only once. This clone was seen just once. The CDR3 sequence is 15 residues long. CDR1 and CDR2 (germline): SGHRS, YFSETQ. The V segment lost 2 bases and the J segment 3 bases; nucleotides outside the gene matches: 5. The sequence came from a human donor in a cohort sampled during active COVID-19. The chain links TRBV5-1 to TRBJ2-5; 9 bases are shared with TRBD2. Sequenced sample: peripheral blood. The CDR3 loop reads CASSLAGGREETQYF. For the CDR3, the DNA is TGCGCCAGCAGCTTAGCGGGGGGACGCGAAGAGACCCAGTACTTC.